This passage covers 10 T cell receptor beta chains from one sample sequenced in a study of response to subunit inactivated influenza vaccine. Each CDR3 protein gets one entry after TCRdb re-called the RT-PCR reads with MiXCR. The data contain fewer than 600,000 distinct CDR3 sequences, less than 7.5% of them singletons. The starting material was PBMCs from blood, obtained around 25 months after vaccination. Every receptor here comes from a man between 50 and 70 years old who received an inactivated influenza vaccine.

This clonotype was detected ten times or more. The gene calls are TRBV5-1 and TRBJ2-1; TRBD2 might be the D (5 bases). Germline V gene data show CDR1 as SGHRS and CDR2 as YFSETQ. The length of the CDR3 is 14 residues. The V end was cut by 0 bases, the J end by 13 bases, with 17 bases between. CDR3 sequence (DNA): TGCGCCAGCAGCTTGGAGCTAGCCCAAGCACACCAGTTCTTC. Protein: CASSLELAQAHQFF.

This CDR3 is CSARETRSTGELFF. Here the CDR3 DNA reads TGCAGTGCTAGAGAGACTAGAAGTACCGGGGAGCTGTTTTTT. This chain uses TRBV20-1 with TRBJ2-2, with D possibly matching TRBD2 (6 bases). The V gene's germline CDR1 is DFQATT and CDR2 SNEGSKA (reference sequence). V was clipped by 0 bases and J by 5 bases, with 10 bases between them. The CDR3 spans 14 residues.

This clonotype was seen more than once but under ten times. V usage is TRBV20-1 and J usage is TRBJ2-3; 10 bases align to TRBD1. The length of the CDR3 is 18 residues. Looked up from germline, CDR1 is DFQATT and CDR2 is SNEGSKA (reference sequence). With 5 bases clipped from V and 3 bases from J, the junction kept 17 bases outside the gene matches. CDR3 bases: TGCAGTGCTTCCCGGGACAGGGGTTTTATAGGGATGACAGATACGCAGTATTTT. Its protein is CSASRDRGFIGMTDTQYF.

The chain couples TRBV4-1 to TRBJ2-1; 14 positions match TRBD2. Germline trimming cut 1 base from V and 1 base from J; bases unmatched to any gene: 3. Germline V gives CDR1 MGHRA, CDR2 YSYEKL. The CDR3 covers 18 residues. CDR3 residues: CASSQGLAGGWSYNEQFF. The CDR3 bases are TGCGCCAGCAGCCAAGGACTAGCGGGAGGGTGGTCCTACAATGAGCAGTTCTTC.

This clonotype was seen at least ten times. This rearrangement joins TRBV7-2 to TRBJ1-4; D perhaps matches TRBD1 (5 bases). The CDR3 runs to 13 residues. Germline lookup yields CDR1 SGHTA and CDR2 FQGNSA. V was pared by 0 bases and J by 8 bases, with 7 bases between. The CDR3 is CASSLARDEKLFF. In DNA form, the CDR3 reads TGTGCCAGCAGCTTAGCTCGGGACGAAAAACTGTTTTTT.

The DNA of the CDR3 is TGCGCCAGCAGCTTTCAGGACCACTATGGCTACACCTTC. This sequence encodes CASSFQDHYGYTF. The rearrangement joins TRBV5-1 to TRBJ1-2; D remains unclear. The CDR3 has 13 amino acids. V was trimmed by 2 bases and J by 3 bases, leaving 8 bases between them. Germline CDR1 and CDR2: SGHRS and YFSETQ.

This clonotype turned up a few times. The chain couples TRBV15 to TRBJ2-5; D may be TRBD1 or TRBD2 (7 bases each). The CDR3 is 14 amino acids. Germline V gene lookup returns CDR1 LNHNV and CDR2 YYDKDF (reference sequence). The V and J ends lost 3 bases and 5 bases respectively, with 13 bases between them. CDR3 coding DNA: TGTGCCACCAGCAGTAGACAGGGAGGGGAGACCCAGTACTTC. This sequence encodes CATSSRQGGETQYF.

Details on this clonotype: The junction departs from the called germline gene at one end, perhaps through a read error. The genes are TRBV15 and TRBJ2-1; no definite D call. Germline lookup yields CDR1 LNHNV and CDR2 YYDKDF (reference sequence). The CDR3 has 17 residues. The CDR3 reads CATSGGFRASSYNVQFF. CDR3 nucleotide sequence: TGTGCCACCAGCGGTGGTTTTCGGGCAAGCTCCTACAATGTGCAGTTCTTC.

The gene calls are TRBV12-3 or TRBV12-4 and TRBJ1-5; 8 nucleotides line up with TRBD1. Losses at the gene ends were 5 bases for V and 9 bases for J; bases not matched to a gene: 9. CDR3 length: 14 amino acids. The CDR3 region is CASSRRTGTGPQHF. DNA of the CDR3: TGTGCCAGCAGTAGAAGGACAGGGACGGGGCCCCAGCATTTT.

This clonotype showed up many times. CDR3 protein: CASSQVAGAEAFF. The DNA of the CDR3 is TGTGCCAGCAGCCAAGTGGCAGGGGCTGAAGCTTTCTTT. The chain has TRBV14 and TRBJ1-1, with a weak D call TRBD1 (6 bases). CDR1 is SGHDN and CDR2 is FVKESK in the germline V gene. This CDR3 region has 13 residues. V was cut by 1 base and J by 6 bases, with 9 bases left in between.